The T cell receptor (beta chain) described here comes from a study of cytomegalovirus exposure and HLA in healthy donors. Findings and caveats of the study: HLA-A and HLA-B allele assignments for most subjects were reportedly predicted accurately using TCR beta sequences. What was likely a sequencing artifact was a cluster of highly shared sequence variants. More clonal expansion characterized HLA-associated TCR beta chains than equally common others in a later analysis. The number of N-insertions in an Asian-associated ancestry cluster was reportedly below the 666-donor mean in a later analysis.

Germline lookup yields CDR1 SGHTA and CDR2 FQGTGA. This CDR3 has 15 amino acids. Trimming pared 5 bases from V and 2 bases from J, leaving 16 bases between. In the PCR, 60 Vbeta and 13 Jbeta primers were used. Libraries were prepared by immunoSEQ multiplex PCR; TCRdb keeps only in-frame clonotypes and omits some of them. Its table lists 100,000 to 150,000 clones. As concerns this clone: Its antigen is as yet unknown.

The sequencing sample was made of PBMCs. The chain recombines TRBV7-3 with TRBJ2-7; the D gene is possibly TRBD2 (5 bases). The receptor comes from a man aged 25-45 years in good health and CMV-seronegative. CDR3 loop: CASSPGLGGPYEQYF. In DNA, the CDR3 is TGTGCCAGCAGCCCGGGGTTAGGCGGACCCTACGAGCAGTACTTC.